This entry lists 21 T cell receptor beta chains sequenced from one sample in a study of blood T cell repertoires in COVID-19. Here immunoSEQ multiplex PCR was the method, and the copy in TCRdb shows in-frame clones only, minus some. The sample lists about 150,000 clones, just over 85% seen once, with around 3.3% in the top ten. Sequencing was performed on peripheral blood. Receptors originate from a man aged 65-85 years with acute or convalescent COVID-19.

The chain links TRBV2 to TRBJ2-2; a weak D match, TRBD1 (6 bases). The CDR3 sequence is 12 residues long. V was clipped by 11 bases and J by 2 bases, with 9 bases between them. Germline V gene lookup returns CDR1 SNHLY and CDR2 FYNNEI. CDR3 coding DNA: TGTGCCGTACAGGGTAACACCGGGGAGCTGTTTTTT. It translates to CAVQGNTGELFF.

This chain links TRBV9 with TRBJ2-1; D not certain. The CDR3 is 16 residues long. The germline gives CDR1 SGDLS, CDR2 YYNGEE. The V end lost 0 bases, the J end lost 7 bases, and 17 bases lay between the germline ends. CDR3 coding DNA: TGTGCCAGCAGCGTAGCTTTAAGTACCACGGAGAATGAGCAGTTCTTC. Its translation is CASSVALSTTENEQFF.

The chain has TRBV6-5 and TRBJ1-3, with D unresolved. CDR1 and CDR2 (germline): MNHEY, SVGAGI. There are 14 residues in the CDR3. Trimming shortened V by 6 bases and J by 7 bases, and 16 bases separated the two germline ends. The CDR3 region has the DNA TGTGCCAGCAGGGAGCGGATGGTCGTCAACACCATATATTTT. Protein: CASRERMVVNTIYF.

This clone was seen a single time. The chain employs TRBV11-2 and TRBJ2-7, with D possibly matching TRBD2 (5 bases). Germline V gene sequence: CDR1 SGHAT, CDR2 FQNNGV. The V gene lost 8 bases and the J gene lost 6 bases, with 14 bases spanning the gap. This CDR3 is 12 amino acids long. CDR3 amino acids: CASRTTGFEQYF. In DNA form, the CDR3 reads TGTGCCAGCCGCACCACGGGGTTCGAGCAGTACTTC.

This clone appeared a few times. This chain connects TRBV9 to TRBJ1-2; D is perhaps TRBD1 (6 bases). V gave up 3 bases and J gave up 3 bases, with 15 bases separating them. CDR1 and CDR2 from the germline V gene are SGDLS and YYNGEE. The CDR3 has 15 residues. The CDR3 sequence: CASSAFRGGDYGYTF. In DNA, the CDR3 is TGTGCCAGCAGCGCCTTCAGGGGAGGGGACTATGGCTACACCTTC.

The CDR3 region has the DNA TGCAGCACACTAGCGCAATATAGCACAGATACGCAGTATTTT. Its translation is CSTLAQYSTDTQYF. The chain joins TRBV29-1 to TRBJ2-3; TRBD2 matches at 7 bases. The CDR3 is 14 residues long. Looked up from germline, CDR1 is SQVTM and CDR2 is ANQGSEA. The ends lost 8 bases at V and 0 bases at J; junction bases unmatched: 8.

The chain joins TRBV6-1 to TRBJ1-2; TRBD1 might be the D (5 bases). V lost 2 bases and J 8 bases, leaving 12 bases between the germline ends. Germline assignment: CDR1 MNHNS and CDR2 SASEGT. This CDR3 has 13 amino acids. The CDR3 region has the DNA TGTGCCAGCAGTGAATCTCAGGGAGGCGGCTACACCTTC. This gives the protein CASSESQGGGYTF.

This sequence joins TRBV6-5 and TRBJ2-7, with 9 bases that match TRBD2. Germline values: CDR1 MNHEY, CDR2 SVGAGI. J was trimmed by 4 bases and V by 2 bases; bases with no gene match: 9. This CDR3 is built from 16 residues. CDR3 loop: CASSYRLAGDLYEQYF. CDR3 in DNA: TGTGCCAGCAGTTACAGGTTAGCGGGAGACCTATACGAGCAGTACTTC.

This chain joins TRBV7-9 and TRBJ2-7; TRBD1 aligns across 12 bases. Germline V lookup: CDR1 SEHNR, CDR2 FQNEAQ (reference sequence). This CDR3 is built from 16 residues. The ends lost 1 base at V and 6 bases at J; junction bases unmatched: 7. DNA of the CDR3: TGTGCCAGCAGCTTAGGAGGGGGACAGGGGGCAGCCGAGCAGTACTTC. This translates into CASSLGGGQGAAEQYF. Together with reference TRBV7-9 and TRBJ2-7, the CDR3 gives the full variable domain: DTGVSQNPRHKITKRGQNVTFRCDPISEHNRLYWYRQTLGQGPEFLTYFQNEAQLEKSRLLSDRFSAERPKGSFSTLEIQRTEQGDSAMYLCASSLGGGQGAAEQYFGPGTRLTVT.

This rearrangement joins TRBV7-9 to TRBJ1-4, with 7 bases fitting TRBD1. V shed 0 bases and J 8 bases; nucleotides not matched to a gene: 3. The germline V gene has CDR1 SEHNR and CDR2 FQNEAQ (reference sequence). The CDR3 has 14 amino acids. CDR3 nucleotides: TGTGCCAGCAGCTTAGCCGGACAGGAGGAAAAACTGTTTTTT. Amino acids: CASSLAGQEEKLFF.

CDR3 coding DNA: TGTGCCAGCAGCGCGACACAGGGGAGGGAAAAACTGTTTTTT. It is translated as CASSATQGREKLFF. This chain joins TRBV9 and TRBJ1-4, with 7 bases lining up with TRBD1. V shed 3 bases, J shed 8 bases, and the junction held 7 bases outside the gene matches. Germline lookup yields CDR1 SGDLS and CDR2 YYNGEE. This CDR3 region has 14 residues.

The DNA for the CDR3 is TGTGCCAGCAGACGCGGGACTAGCGGGAGCAATGAGCAGTTCTTC. Protein product: CASRRGTSGSNEQFF. This rearrangement joins TRBV11-2 to TRBJ2-1, with 14 bases aligning to TRBD2. Looked up from germline, CDR1 is SGHAT and CDR2 is FQNNGV. The CDR3 is made up of 15 amino acids. Trimming cost V 6 bases and J 6 bases; bases outside gene matches: 4.

The chain combines TRBV7-9 with TRBJ1-4; no clear D. This CDR3 contains 16 residues. Germline assignment: CDR1 SEHNR and CDR2 FQNEAQ (reference sequence). The V and J ends lost 1 base and 4 bases respectively, with 13 bases between them. As DNA, the CDR3 is TGTGCCAGCAGCTTAGACCAGGAATCGGTTAATGAAAAACTGTTTTTT. It translates to CASSLDQESVNEKLFF.

The chain combines TRBV24-1 with TRBJ2-5; possible D gene TRBD1, 5 bases. The CDR3 length is 12 residues. In germline, CDR1 is KGHDR, CDR2 SFDVKD. V was cut by 7 bases and J by 4 bases, with 9 bases left in between. Here the CDR3 DNA reads TGTGCCACCAGCAGGGTTGGAGAGACCCAGTACTTC. It specifies CATSRVGETQYF.

The rearrangement links TRBV18 to TRBJ2-1; TRBD1 aligns across 9 bases. V gave up 4 bases and J gave up 14 bases; unmatched junction bases: 3. The CDR3 is 11 amino acids. Looked up from germline, CDR1 is KGHSH and CDR2 is LQKENI. CDR3 DNA: TGTGCCAGCTCACTGGGACAGGGAGAGTTCTTC. This gives the protein CASSLGQGEFF.

The rearrangement joins TRBV27 to TRBJ2-7; 14 nucleotides align to TRBD2. Germline V gene data show CDR1 as MNHEY and CDR2 as SMNVEV (reference sequence). The CDR3 loop spans 14 amino acids. With 5 bases clipped from V and 4 bases from J, the junction kept 1 base outside the gene matches. The CDR3 loop is CASSGTSGGYEQYF. The CDR3 region has the DNA TGTGCCAGCAGTGGGACTAGCGGGGGTTACGAGCAGTACTTC.

The rearrangement joins TRBV7-2 to TRBJ2-1, with TRBD2 as a possible D gene (6 bases). CDR1 and CDR2 from the germline V gene are SGHTA and FQGNSA. V lost 2 bases and J 7 bases, leaving 15 bases between the germline ends. This CDR3 contains 15 residues. The CDR3 spells CASSLTTSGPNEQFF. DNA of the CDR3: TGTGCCAGCAGCTTAACTACCAGCGGGCCGAATGAGCAGTTCTTC.

This chain uses TRBV29-1 with TRBJ2-1, with a possible D match to TRBD2 (5 bases). This CDR3 contains 15 residues. The V end lost 0 bases, the J end lost 4 bases, and 13 bases lay between the germline ends. Germline V gene data show CDR1 as SQVTM and CDR2 as ANQGSEA. The CDR3 loop reads CSVEDGLALYNEQFF. DNA of the CDR3: TGCAGCGTTGAAGATGGGTTAGCGCTGTACAATGAGCAGTTCTTC.

The V gene is TRBV29-1, the J gene TRBJ1-2; possible D gene TRBD1, 6 bases. The CDR3 length is 17 residues. Germline CDR1 SQVTM, CDR2 ANQGSEA. The germline V and J ends were trimmed by 3 bases and 1 base, with 21 bases remaining between them. In DNA form, the CDR3 reads TGCAGCGTTGATCCGGTAGGACAGAAGGAACTTAACTATGGCTACACCTTC. Translated: CSVDPVGQKELNYGYTF.

This clone was seen a few times. The chain employs TRBV13 and TRBJ2-1; 8 bases map to TRBD1. The trim removed 5 bases at V and 8 bases at J, leaving 8 bases unmatched. Germline assignment: CDR1 PRHDT and CDR2 FYEKMQ (reference sequence). The CDR3 loop spans 14 amino acids. The DNA of the CDR3 is TGTGCCAGCAGCCCAAGAGGACAGGGCCATGAGCAGTTCTTC. Residues: CASSPRGQGHEQFF.

The chain has TRBV3-1 (or the pseudogene TRBV3-2) and TRBJ2-1, with D possibly being TRBD2 (6 bases). The V gene's germline CDR1 is LGHDT and CDR2 YNNKEL (reference sequence). Between the trimmed V and J ends, which lost 1 base and 8 bases, there was a span of 12 bases. The CDR3 runs to 14 residues. CDR3 DNA sequence: TGTGCCAGCAGCCAAGGTTGGAGGGGCGATGAGCAGTTCTTC. It translates to CASSQGWRGDEQFF.